These 20 T cell receptor beta chains were sequenced from one sample in a study of CD8 T cells in ankylosing spondylitis. Study-wide points: A TCR beta motif of roughly eight highly homologous variants appeared characteristic of ankylosing spondylitis blood.

Using its own MiXCR run on the 5' RACE reads, TCRdb lists one record per CDR3 protein. The sample holds about 220,000 distinct CDR3 sequences, around 7.9% seen once. Their recognized antigens are unknown. Sequences were obtained from blood, either unsorted or a sorted T cell fraction (not recorded which). Source of these receptors: a male donor with ankylosing spondylitis.

This clonotype was seen many times. The chain employs TRBV3-1 and TRBJ2-1; no clear D. Trimming cost V 4 bases and J 8 bases, with 21 bases left between them. Per the germline V gene, CDR1 is LGHDT and CDR2 is YNNKEL (reference sequence). The CDR3 has 16 residues. CDR3 amino acids: CASSRSRMIFSDEQFF. CDR3 nucleotides: TGTGCCAGCAGCCGTTCGAGGATGATTTTCAGCGATGAGCAGTTCTTC.

This clonotype has ten or more counts. The chain is built from TRBV29-1 and TRBJ1-1, with 9 nucleotides matching TRBD1. Germline lookup yields CDR1 SQVTM and CDR2 ANQGSEA. CDR3 length: 12 residues. Trimming cost V 8 bases and J 11 bases; bases outside gene matches: 12. DNA for the CDR3: TGCAGCTTCCCCGGACAGGGGATTGGGGCTTTCTTT. Translation: CSFPGQGIGAFF.

This clonotype came up many times. The chain has TRBV29-1 and TRBJ2-2; TRBD1 is a possible D gene (5 bases). Trimming removed 0 bases from V and 2 bases from J, with 13 bases in between. The CDR3 has 16 amino acids. CDR1 is SQVTM, CDR2 ANQGSEA, per germline. CDR3 loop: CSVEDAGFVNTGELFF. The CDR3 region has the DNA TGCAGCGTTGAAGATGCAGGGTTCGTTAACACCGGGGAGCTGTTTTTT.

At least ten counts were recorded for this clonotype. The chain has TRBV6-5 and TRBJ1-5; a possible D gene is TRBD1 (5 bases). This CDR3 has 15 amino acids. The ends were cut back, 4 bases at V and 1 base at J, with 11 bases in the middle. Germline CDR1 MNHEY, CDR2 SVGAGI. The CDR3 DNA is TGTGCCAGCAGTTTGGGGCAATGGAGCAATCAGCCCCAGCATTTT. Protein sequence: CASSLGQWSNQPQHF.

This clonotype was picked up many times. The chain uses TRBV4-1 and TRBJ1-4; D is ambiguous. This CDR3 spans 13 amino acids. Trimming took off 1 base at V and 7 bases at J, with 7 bases between the two ends. CDR1 and CDR2 from the germline V gene are MGHRA and YSYEKL. Written as DNA, the CDR3 is TGCGCCAGCAGCCAAGGACGTGGTGAAAAACTGTTTTTT. The encoded protein is CASSQGRGEKLFF.

This clonotype was seen repeatedly, ten times or more. The rearrangement uses TRBV6-6 and TRBJ2-1; 9 bases are shared with TRBD1. Looked up from germline, CDR1 is MNHNY and CDR2 is SVGAGI (reference sequence). CDR3 length: 13 residues. Trimming removed 6 bases from V and 9 bases from J; junction bases left unmatched: 6. The CDR3 spells CASRLQGAGEQFF. The CDR3 DNA reads TGTGCCAGCAGGTTACAGGGGGCTGGTGAGCAGTTCTTC.

The chain joins TRBV6-2 or TRBV6-3 to TRBJ2-7; 7 positions agree with TRBD1. Germline CDR1 MNHEY, CDR2 SVGEGT. V lost 6 bases, J lost 5 bases, and 4 bases stayed unmatched. The CDR3 spans 12 residues. CDR3 sequence: CASSHRGNEQYF. For the CDR3, the DNA is TGTGCCAGCAGCCACAGGGGAAACGAGCAGTACTTC.

This clonotype was counted ten times or more. This chain uses TRBV5-6 with TRBJ2-1, with 10 bases lining up with TRBD2. CDR1 and CDR2 from the germline V gene are SGHDT and YYEEEE. The CDR3 covers 16 residues. V shed 4 bases and J 5 bases; nucleotides not matched to a gene: 9. This CDR3 is CASSLERGGPNNEQFF. In nucleotides, the CDR3 is TGTGCCAGCAGCCTAGAGCGGGGGGGGCCTAACAATGAGCAGTTCTTC.

This clonotype showed up many times. V is TRBV18 and J is TRBJ1-5; no clear D. V lost 6 bases, J lost 0 bases, and 12 bases lay in between. CDR1 and CDR2 from the germline V gene are KGHSH and LQKENI. This CDR3 comprises 15 residues. The CDR3 nucleotides read TGTGCCAGCTCCCTCAGTTATTATAGCAATCAGCCCCAGCATTTT. This sequence encodes CASSLSYYSNQPQHF.

The sample holds many counts of this clonotype. Mismatch with germline at one junction end may stem from a read error. V gene TRBV25-1 combines with J gene TRBJ2-1; no definite D call. The CDR3 runs 11 residues. CDR1 and CDR2 from the germline V gene are MGHDK and SYGVNS. In DNA, the CDR3 is TGTGCCAGCAGTGGGAGCGCGGCCCGTCTCTTC. The encoded protein is CASSGSAARLF.

The gene calls are TRBV6-1 and TRBJ2-1, with no clear D. Trimming removed 0 bases at V and 3 bases at J, with 12 bases between. The CDR3 runs to 16 residues. Germline V gene lookup returns CDR1 MNHNS and CDR2 SASEGT. The CDR3 protein is CASSEAPRAYYNEQFF. CDR3 bases: TGTGCCAGCAGTGAAGCGCCGAGAGCTTACTACAATGAGCAGTTCTTC.

This clonotype was observed at least ten times. V gene TRBV6-2 or TRBV6-3 combines with J gene TRBJ2-2; 7 bases align to TRBD1. Germline trimming cut 6 bases from V and 1 base from J; bases unmatched to any gene: 8. Germline V gene lookup returns CDR1 MNHEY and CDR2 SVGEGT. The CDR3 sequence is 16 residues long. CDR3 amino acids: CASRFLGTENTGELFF. CDR3 bases: TGTGCCAGCAGATTTTTGGGGACAGAGAACACCGGGGAGCTGTTTTTT.

This clonotype was picked up many times. The CDR3 DNA follows: TGTGCCAGCAGCCGACGAGGATCGAATGAAAAACTGTTTTTT. Translating it yields CASSRRGSNEKLFF. The chain joins TRBV6-1 to TRBJ1-4; no reliable D call. The V gene lost 6 bases and the J gene lost 5 bases, with 13 bases spanning the gap. Germline loops: CDR1 MNHNS, CDR2 SASEGT. The CDR3 sequence is 14 residues long.

This clonotype has more than one count but fewer than ten. The chain employs TRBV20-1 and TRBJ2-7; D assignment may be TRBD1 or TRBD2 (5 bases each). This CDR3 spans 11 amino acids. The V gene lost 3 bases and the J gene lost 4 bases, with 7 bases spanning the gap. CDR1 is DFQATT, CDR2 SNEGSKA, per germline (reference sequence). CDR3: CSARWGYEQYF. The CDR3 nucleotides are TGCAGTGCTAGGTGGGGGTACGAGCAGTACTTC.

This clonotype was seen more than once but under ten times. The CDR3 nucleotides read TGTGCCAGCAGCGAAACAGGGGGCTTTCAGCCCCAGCATTTT. Amino acids: CASSETGGFQPQHF. The chain couples TRBV9 to TRBJ1-5; 9 bases match TRBD1. This CDR3 is built from 14 residues. The germline V gene has CDR1 SGDLS and CDR2 YYNGEE. V was pared by 3 bases and J by 6 bases, with 4 bases of the junction left unmatched.

This clonotype has a handful of counts. This sequence joins TRBV10-3 and TRBJ2-3, with TRBD2 matching 7 bases. V trimming: 2 bases; J trimming: 6 bases; junction bases outside the gene matches: 11. Germline CDR1 reads ENHRY; CDR2 reads SYGVKD. This CDR3 contains 16 residues. The CDR3 region is CAISELWGRAEDTQYF. DNA for the CDR3: TGTGCCATCAGTGAGCTATGGGGGAGGGCCGAGGATACGCAGTATTTT.

The table lists this clonotype with many counts. This chain links TRBV4-2 with TRBJ2-7; 8 nucleotides match TRBD2. The CDR3 totals 19 residues. Germline CDR1 and CDR2: LGHNA and YNFKEQ. J gave up 7 bases and V 1 base, and 21 bases lay outside the gene matches. The CDR3 DNA sequence: TGTGCCAGCAGCCAAGGGGGTGCGGAAGAGCGGGAGATAAAGCGGGAGCAGTACTTC. Its protein product is CASSQGGAEEREIKREQYF.

In its sample, this clonotype was seen a few times. This sequence joins TRBV12-3 or TRBV12-4 and TRBJ2-1, with 8 nucleotides matching TRBD2. Trimming removed 5 bases from V and 4 bases from J; junction bases left unmatched: 10. The CDR3 is 16 amino acids. DNA of the CDR3: TGTGCCAGCAGTCCCAGCGGGGGCGGGTGGTACAATGAGCAGTTCTTC. As protein: CASSPSGGGWYNEQFF.

The J gene is TRBJ2-7, the V gene TRBV14, with 10 bases that match TRBD1. Germline V gene sequence: CDR1 SGHDN, CDR2 FVKESK. Germline trimming cut 0 bases from V and 3 bases from J; bases unmatched to any gene: 5. The CDR3 consists of 16 residues. This CDR3 reads CASSQDSGTGVYEQYF. The CDR3, as DNA: TGTGCCAGCAGCCAAGATAGCGGGACAGGGGTCTACGAGCAGTACTTC.

Ten or more counts support this clonotype. V gene TRBV7-2 combines with J gene TRBJ2-1, with a possible D match to TRBD2 (7 bases). CDR1 and CDR2 from the germline V gene are SGHTA and FQGNSA. Trimming took off 2 bases at V and 0 bases at J, with 14 bases between the two ends. The CDR3 loop spans 17 amino acids. Here the CDR3 reads CASSLISRGASYNEQFF. DNA for the CDR3: TGTGCCAGCAGCTTAATATCCCGGGGGGCCTCCTACAATGAGCAGTTCTTC.